These 4 T cell receptor beta chains were all obtained from the same sample, sequenced in a study of regulatory T cells in long-lasting Graves disease (dated by TCRdb to about 2021). Libraries were prepared through multiplex PCR. These reads were obtained on an Illumina HiSeq 4000. TCR beta libraries were built with iRepertoire HTBI primers and Arm-PCR amplification of CDR3 regions. TCRdb redid the processing of the public reads, applying fastp at Q25 and MiXCR, and retained in-frame beta chains. Every entry covers one CDR3 protein and lists the most common genes and DNA from its rows. The sample table shows more than 300,000 distinct CDR3 sequences, and about 20% are seen once. The ten largest account for about 29% of the sample. The label giving this sample's time point can be read as: persistent/refractory GD, antithyroid drugs over 5 years with positive TRAb. For both TCR sequencing and RNA sequencing, RNA was extracted from PBMCs using TRIzol.

Sequenced material: peripheral blood mononuclear cells (PBMCs), taken when the disease was refractory, from a patient treated with antithyroid drugs. The source is a female donor with Graves disease.

This clonotype was counted at least ten times. This chain uses TRBV7-2 with TRBJ2-4, with D maybe TRBD1 (5 bases). The CDR3 is made up of 14 amino acids. From germline, CDR1 is SGHTA and CDR2 FQGNSA. The ends were cut back, 5 bases at V and 9 bases at J, with 17 bases in the middle. The CDR3 region has the DNA TGTGCCAGCAGCCCCCCCCAGGGTGACGGCATTCAGTACTTC. Its protein product is CASSPPQGDGIQYF.

The V gene is TRBV20-1, the J gene TRBJ2-3, with a tentative D call TRBD1 (5 bases). The germline V and J ends were trimmed by 4 bases and 5 bases, with 25 bases remaining between them. This CDR3 is 17 amino acids long. The germline V gene has CDR1 DFQATT and CDR2 SNEGSKA (reference sequence). The CDR3 spells CSATRAKGSLRIDTQYF. CDR3 nucleotides: TGCAGTGCTACTAGAGCAAAGGGGTCGTTGAGGATAGATACGCAGTATTTT.

This clonotype occurred many times. One end of the junction is discordant with germline, which a read error may explain. The chain uses TRBV11-1 and TRBJ1-2; 7 positions agree with TRBD1. The germline V gene encodes CDR1 SGHAT and CDR2 FQDESV (reference sequence). There are 13 residues in the CDR3. CDR3 DNA: TGTGCCAGCAGCCTCACAGGGGAGGATGGCTACGCCTTC. It specifies CASSLTGEDGYAF. The full variable domain, with the rest looked up from reference TRBV11-1 and TRBJ1-2, is EAEVAQSPRYKITEKSQAVAFWCDPISGHATLYWYRQILGQGPELLVQFQDESVVDDSQLPKDRFSAERLKGVDSTLKIQPAELGDSAMYLCASSLTGEDGYAFGSGTRLTVV.

The chain has TRBV7-8 and TRBJ2-1; 9 bases fit TRBD2. V dropped 0 bases and J dropped 10; count of bases not matched to a gene: 10. This CDR3 has 16 residues. Germline V CDR1 and CDR2: SGHVS, FQNEAQ. CDR3 coding DNA: TGTGCCAGCAGCTTAGCGCGGGGGGGCAGGTTTGTCGAGCAGTTCTTC. Translating gives CASSLARGGRFVEQFF.